Sequencing of this TCR beta chain was carried out in a study of blood T cell repertoires in COVID-19. Study in general: Some COVID-19 samples were acute and others convalescent; all came from the United States, Italy and Spain. In each case, the material was cDNA or gDNA derived from T cells, B-cell-depleted T cells, or PBMCs.

Original data processing: Amplification with reference gene primers provided the estimates of nucleated cell counts. The table came from immunoSEQ multiplex PCR; TCRdb's copy has only in-frame clones and leaves some out. V and J calls and clone size follow that table, whereas D and trimming were derived from the DNA. The sample carries around 180,000 clones, approximately 85% recorded once. The sample holds a few counts of this clone. This CDR3 spans 18 amino acids. The V gene end was trimmed by 4 bases and the J gene end by 4 bases; junction bases not matched to a gene: 9. Germline lookup yields CDR1 KGHDR and CDR2 SFDVKD.

The rearrangement links TRBV24-1 to TRBJ2-1, with 13 bases aligning to TRBD2. This clonotype was sampled from a human donor with active or convalescent COVID-19. The donor label of this sample is uncertain. Sequencing was carried out using peripheral blood. In nucleotides, the CDR3 is TGTGCCACCAGTGACCCGGGACTAGCGGGGAGGGAGTACAATGAGCAGTTCTTC. Its protein is CATSDPGLAGREYNEQFF.